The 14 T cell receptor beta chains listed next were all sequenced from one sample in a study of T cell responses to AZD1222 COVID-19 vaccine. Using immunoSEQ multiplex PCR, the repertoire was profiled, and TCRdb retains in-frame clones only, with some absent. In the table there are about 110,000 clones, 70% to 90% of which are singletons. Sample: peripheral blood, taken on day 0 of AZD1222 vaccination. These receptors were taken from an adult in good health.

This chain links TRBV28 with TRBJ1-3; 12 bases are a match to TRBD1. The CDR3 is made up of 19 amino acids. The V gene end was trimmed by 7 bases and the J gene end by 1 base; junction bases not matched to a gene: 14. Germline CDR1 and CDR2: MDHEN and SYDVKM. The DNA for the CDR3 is TGTGCCAGCACCGTACCGGCCGGGACAGGGGGCGCTTCTGGAAACACCATATATTTT. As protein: CASTVPAGTGGASGNTIYF. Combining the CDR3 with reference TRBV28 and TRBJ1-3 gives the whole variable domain DVKVTQSSRYLVKRTGEKVFLECVQDMDHENMFWYRQDPGLGLRLIYFSYDVKMKEKGDIPEGYSVSREKKERFSLILESASTNQTSMYLCASTVPAGTGGASGNTIYFGEGSWLTVV.

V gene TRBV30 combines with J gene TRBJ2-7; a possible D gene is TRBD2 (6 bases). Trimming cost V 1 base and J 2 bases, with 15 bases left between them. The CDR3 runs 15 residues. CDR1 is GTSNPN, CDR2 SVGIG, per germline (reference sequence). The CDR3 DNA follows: TGTGCCTGGAGTGAAACTGGGACTTCCACCTACGAGCAGTACTTC. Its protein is CAWSETGTSTYEQYF.

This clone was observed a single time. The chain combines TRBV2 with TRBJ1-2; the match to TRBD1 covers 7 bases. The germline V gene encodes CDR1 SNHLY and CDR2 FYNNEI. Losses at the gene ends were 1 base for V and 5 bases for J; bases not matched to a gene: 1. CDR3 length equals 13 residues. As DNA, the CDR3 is TGTGCCAGCAGTGAAGGGACAGGATATGGCTACACCTTC. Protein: CASSEGTGYGYTF.

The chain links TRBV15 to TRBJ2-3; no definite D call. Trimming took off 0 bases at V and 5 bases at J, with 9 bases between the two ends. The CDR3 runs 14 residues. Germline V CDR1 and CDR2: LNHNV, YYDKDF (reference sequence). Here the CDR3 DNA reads TGTGCCACCAGCAGAGAAGGGTTCGTAGATACGCAGTATTTT. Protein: CATSREGFVDTQYF. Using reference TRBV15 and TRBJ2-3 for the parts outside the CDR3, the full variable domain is DAMVIQNPRYQVTQFGKPVTLSCSQTLNHNVMYWYQQKSSQAPKLLFHYYDKDFNNEADTPDNFQSRRPNTSFCFLDIRSPGLGDTAMYLCATSREGFVDTQYFGPGTRLTVL.

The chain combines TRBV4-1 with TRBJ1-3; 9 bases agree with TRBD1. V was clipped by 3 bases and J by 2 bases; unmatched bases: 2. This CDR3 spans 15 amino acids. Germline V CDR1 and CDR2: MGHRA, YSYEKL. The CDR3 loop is CASSHRTGAGNTIYF. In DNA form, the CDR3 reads TGCGCCAGCAGCCACCGGACAGGGGCTGGAAACACCATATATTTT.

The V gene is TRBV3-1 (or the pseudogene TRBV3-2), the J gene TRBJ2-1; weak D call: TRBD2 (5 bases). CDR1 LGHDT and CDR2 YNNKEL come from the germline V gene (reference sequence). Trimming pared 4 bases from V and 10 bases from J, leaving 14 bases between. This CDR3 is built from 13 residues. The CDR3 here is CASSPGVRREQFF. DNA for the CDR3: TGTGCCAGCAGCCCCGGAGTGCGGAGGGAGCAGTTCTTC.

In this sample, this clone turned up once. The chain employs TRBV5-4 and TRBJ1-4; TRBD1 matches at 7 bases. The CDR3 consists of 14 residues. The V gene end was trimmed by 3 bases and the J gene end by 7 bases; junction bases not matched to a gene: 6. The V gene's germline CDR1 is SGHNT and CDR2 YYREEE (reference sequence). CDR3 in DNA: TGTGCCAGCAGCTCCGGGACAGACCTTGAAAAACTGTTTTTT. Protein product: CASSSGTDLEKLFF.

The CDR3 spells CASSEAYSPLHF. The CDR3 coding sequence is TGTGCCAGCAGTGAAGCGTATTCACCCCTCCACTTT. The chain has TRBV2 and TRBJ1-6; unclear D gene. The germline V gene encodes CDR1 SNHLY and CDR2 FYNNEI. The CDR3 consists of 12 residues. With 0 bases removed from V and 8 bases from J, the gap between germline ends came to 2 bases. Combining the CDR3 with reference TRBV2 and TRBJ1-6 gives the whole variable domain EPEVTQTPSHQVTQMGQEVILRCVPISNHLYFYWYRQILGQKVEFLVSFYNNEISEKSEIFDDQFSVERPDGSNFTLKIRSTKLEDSAMYFCASSEAYSPLHFGNGTRLTVT.

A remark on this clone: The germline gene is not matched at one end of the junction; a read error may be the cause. The CDR3 reads CASSAATSGRLRTDF. CDR3 nucleotides: TGTGCCAGCAGTGCCGCGACTAGCGGGAGGCTCCGTACGGACTTC. The chain joins TRBV28 to TRBJ2-7, with 13 nucleotides matching TRBD2. The CDR3 loop spans 15 amino acids. CDR1 is MDHEN and CDR2 is SYDVKM in the germline V gene.

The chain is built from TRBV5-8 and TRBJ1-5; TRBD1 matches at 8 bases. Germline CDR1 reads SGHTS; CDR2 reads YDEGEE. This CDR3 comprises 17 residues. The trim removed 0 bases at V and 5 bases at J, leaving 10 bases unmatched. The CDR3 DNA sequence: TGTGCCAGCAGCTTGGCCAAGGGGGCAGGGGGCGATCAGCCCCAGCATTTT. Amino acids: CASSLAKGAGGDQPQHF.

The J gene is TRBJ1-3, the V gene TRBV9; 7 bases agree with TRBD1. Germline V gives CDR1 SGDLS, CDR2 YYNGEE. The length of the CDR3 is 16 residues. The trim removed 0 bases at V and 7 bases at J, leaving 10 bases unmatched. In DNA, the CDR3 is TGTGCCAGCAGCGTAGATCCAAGGGGGCGGGAGAACACCATATATTTT. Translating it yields CASSVDPRGRENTIYF. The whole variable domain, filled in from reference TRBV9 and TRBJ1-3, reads DSGVTQTPKHLITATGQRVTLRCSPRSGDLSVYWYQQSLDQGLQFLIQYYNGEERAKGNILERFSAQQFPDLHSELNLSSLELGDSALYFCASSVDPRGRENTIYFGEGSWLTVV.

As DNA, the CDR3 is TGTGCCACCAGCAGAGCGGGGTACCAAGAGACCCAGTACTTC. Translating it yields CATSRAGYQETQYF. This chain uses TRBV15 with TRBJ2-5; maybe TRBD2 (5 bases). The CDR3 sequence is 14 residues long. Trimming shortened V by 1 base and J by 0 bases, and 6 bases separated the two germline ends. Germline V gives CDR1 LNHNV, CDR2 YYDKDF (reference sequence). The whole variable domain, filled in from reference TRBV15 and TRBJ2-5, reads DAMVIQNPRYQVTQFGKPVTLSCSQTLNHNVMYWYQQKSSQAPKLLFHYYDKDFNNEADTPDNFQSRRPNTSFCFLDIRSPGLGDTAMYLCATSRAGYQETQYFGPGTRLLVL.

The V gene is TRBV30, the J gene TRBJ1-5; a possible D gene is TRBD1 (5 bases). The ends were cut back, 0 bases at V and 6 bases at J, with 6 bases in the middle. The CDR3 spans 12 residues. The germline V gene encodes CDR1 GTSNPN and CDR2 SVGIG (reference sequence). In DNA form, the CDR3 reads TGTGCCTGGAGTGTGGGGGGTCAGCCCCAGCATTTT. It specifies CAWSVGGQPQHF.

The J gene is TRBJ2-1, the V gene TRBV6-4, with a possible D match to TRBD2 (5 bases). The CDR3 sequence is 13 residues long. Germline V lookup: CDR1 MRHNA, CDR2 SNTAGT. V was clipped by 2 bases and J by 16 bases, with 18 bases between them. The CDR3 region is CASSDPPGVGVFF. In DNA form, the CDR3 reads TGTGCCAGCAGTGACCCCCCCGGGGTCGGTGTTTTCTTC.